The source of this T cell receptor (beta chain) is a study of T-cell memory formation after mild COVID-19. Overall study results and limits: Memory sampled before infection contained some responding clones, suggesting cross-reactive memory joined.

Many counts were recorded for this clonotype. Its antigen is undetermined. TCRdb analysed the 5' RACE reads with MiXCR anew, one entry per CDR3 protein. This sample has about 280,000 distinct CDR3 sequences, with under 8.5% found just once. CDR3 size: 18 residues. Germline loops: CDR1 LGHNA, CDR2 YNFKEQ. Trimming removed 0 bases at V and 0 bases at J, with 15 bases between. The chain has TRBV4-2 and TRBJ2-1, with D perhaps matching TRBD2 (6 bases). Sequencing was carried out using PBMCs or a T cell subset sorted from them (not recorded which). The sequence came from a man younger than 35 who had mild COVID-19 (a few samples of this study predate the infection). Cell type and time point are not known. The CDR3 sequence: CASSQDMFGGSSYNEQFF. DNA of the CDR3: TGTGCCAGCAGCCAAGATATGTTCGGGGGAAGCTCCTACAATGAGCAGTTCTTC.